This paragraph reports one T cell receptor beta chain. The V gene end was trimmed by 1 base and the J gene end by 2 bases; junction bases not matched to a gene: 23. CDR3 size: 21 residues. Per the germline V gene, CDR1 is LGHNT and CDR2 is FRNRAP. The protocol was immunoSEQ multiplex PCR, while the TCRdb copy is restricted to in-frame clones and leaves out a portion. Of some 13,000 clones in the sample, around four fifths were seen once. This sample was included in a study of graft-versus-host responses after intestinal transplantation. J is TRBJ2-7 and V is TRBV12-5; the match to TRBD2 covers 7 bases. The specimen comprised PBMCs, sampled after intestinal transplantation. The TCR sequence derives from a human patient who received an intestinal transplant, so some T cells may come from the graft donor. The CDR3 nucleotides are TGTGCTAGTGGTTTGGCACCCCATCAATTCGGGGGGAGCGGACCAACCTACGAGCAGTACTTC. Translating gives CASGLAPHQFGGSGPTYEQYF.